This TCR beta chain was observed in a study of naive and memory T cell subsets. The trim removed 0 bases at V and 1 base at J, leaving 3 bases unmatched. This CDR3 region has 16 residues. The germline V gene has CDR1 SGHRS and CDR2 YFSETQ. Comments on this clonotype: Its antigen remains unidentified.

Study-wide points: A clonotype means one alpha or beta sequence, not an alpha/beta pair. Naive repertoires, especially CD8, held a few larger clonotypes, possibly memory cells re-expressing CD45RA.

Both TRBC1 and TRBC2 were covered by a beta constant-region primer of two equimolar oligonucleotides. Nested alpha and beta constant-region primers with the SP2 primer drove four PCR rounds on ligated cDNA. MiXCR was run by TCRdb on the UMI-ligation and nested PCR reads, yielding one entry per CDR3 protein. The table records 150,000 or so distinct CDR3 sequences, approximately 24% of them present only once. The receptor comes from a human donor in good health. The material sequenced was naive CD4+ T cells from blood. The V call is TRBV5-1, the J call TRBJ2-1; 8 bases are a match to TRBD2. The CDR3 reads CASSLGAGASYNEQFF. The DNA of the CDR3 is TGCGCCAGCAGCTTGGGAGCGGGAGCGTCCTACAATGAGCAGTTCTTC. Using reference TRBV5-1 and TRBJ2-1 for the parts outside the CDR3, the full variable domain is KAGVTQTPRYLIKTRGQQVTLSCSPISGHRSVSWYQQTPGQGLQFLFEYFSETQRNKGNFPGRFSGRQFSNSRSEMNVSTLELGDSALYLCASSLGAGASYNEQFFGPGTRLTVL.